These 20 T cell receptor beta chains originate from one sample sequenced in a study of untreated major depressive disorder. Regarding the study as a whole: CD4+ T cells from depressed patients used TRBV05-01 (Vbeta 5.1) more often than controls.

Generated by immunoSEQ multiplex PCR, the TCRdb table keeps only in-frame clones and is missing some. The table shows fewer than 30,000 clones, with 90% to 95% occurring only once. Their antigens are not known. Specimen: CD4+ T cells from PBMCs. The receptors stem from a woman aged 25-40 years with major depressive disorder.

This clone was counted between two and nine times. The rearrangement uses TRBV19 and TRBJ1-5; TRBD1 is a possible D gene (5 bases). The ends were cut back, 3 bases at V and 0 bases at J, with 9 bases in the middle. In germline, CDR1 is LNHDA, CDR2 SQIVND (reference sequence). CDR3 size: 15 residues. The CDR3 here is CASSMGVYSNQPQHF. In nucleotides, the CDR3 is TGTGCCAGTAGTATGGGGGTTTATAGCAATCAGCCCCAGCATTTT. Full variable domain (outside the CDR3, taken from reference TRBV19 and TRBJ1-5): DGGITQSPKYLFRKEGQNVTLSCEQNLNHDAMYWYRQDPGQGLRLIYYSQIVNDFQKGDIAEGYSVSREKKESFPLTVTSAQKNPTAFYLCASSMGVYSNQPQHFGDGTRLSIL.

J is TRBJ2-3 and V is TRBV27; D remains unclear. The CDR3 runs 15 residues. Germline-derived CDR1 and CDR2 are MNHEY and SMNVEV (reference sequence). Deletions cut 5 bases from V and 0 bases from J, with 12 bases between. The CDR3 coding sequence is TGTGCCAGCAGTCCCCGCCCGAGGAGCACAGATACGCAGTATTTT. This translates into CASSPRPRSTDTQYF.

The chain links TRBV15 to TRBJ2-5; 7 bases are a match to TRBD1. J gave up 4 bases and V 0 bases, and 5 bases lay outside the gene matches. The length of the CDR3 is 15 residues. Germline V lookup: CDR1 LNHNV, CDR2 YYDKDF (reference sequence). The CDR3 nucleotides are TGTGCCACCAGCAGAGATCCCGGACAGGCAGAGACCCAGTACTTC. Translation: CATSRDPGQAETQYF.

This clone was seen only once. The CDR3 spells CASSPSVAGEYGYTF. CDR3 sequence (DNA): TGTGCCAGCAGTCCTTCGGTGGCGGGAGAATATGGCTACACCTTC. V usage is TRBV6-5 and J usage is TRBJ1-2; D gene uncertain. V lost 5 bases and J 5 bases, leaving 18 bases between the germline ends. The CDR3 spans 15 residues. The germline CDR1 and CDR2 sequences are MNHEY and SVGAGI.

This chain links TRBV7-6 with TRBJ2-1; maybe TRBD2 (6 bases). This CDR3 is 15 amino acids long. Trimming cost V 3 bases and J 12 bases, with 21 bases left between them. Per germline, CDR1 SGHVS and CDR2 FNYEAQ. The chain's CDR3 is CASSLGGIGGTGQFF. CDR3 in DNA: TGTGCCAGCAGCTTGGGGGGTATCGGCGGGACGGGGCAGTTCTTC.

CDR3 DNA sequence: TGTGCCAGCAGTTTATTGGGGCAGTCCAACAACCAGCCCCAGCATTTT. This encodes CASSLLGQSNNQPQHF. The chain links TRBV28 to TRBJ1-5, with D perhaps TRBD1 (5 bases). The CDR3 contains 16 residues. The germline CDR1 and CDR2 sequences are MDHEN and SYDVKM. V was pared by 1 base and J by 7 bases, with 17 bases between.

The rearrangement links TRBV2 to TRBJ1-2; D unresolved. This CDR3 has 14 residues. Per the germline V gene, CDR1 is SNHLY and CDR2 is FYNNEI. Trimming left V 6 bases short and J 5 bases short, with 16 bases between. The CDR3 DNA is TGTGCCAGCAGCGCCACAAGGAAAGGTTATGGCTACACCTTC. Protein: CASSATRKGYGYTF. Full variable domain (rest looked up from reference TRBV2 and TRBJ1-2): EPEVTQTPSHQVTQMGQEVILRCVPISNHLYFYWYRQILGQKVEFLVSFYNNEISEKSEIFDDQFSVERPDGSNFTLKIRSTKLEDSAMYFCASSATRKGYGYTFGSGTRLTVV.

V usage is TRBV7-9 and J usage is TRBJ2-1; 10 bases are shared with TRBD1. The CDR3 is 15 residues long. V trimming: 4 bases; J trimming: 6 bases; junction bases outside the gene matches: 6. Germline V gene data show CDR1 as SEHNR and CDR2 as FQNEAQ (reference sequence). CDR3 bases: TGTGCCAGCAGCTCCGGGACAGGGGCTTCCAATGAGCAGTTCTTC. This sequence encodes CASSSGTGASNEQFF.

The rearrangement uses TRBV5-5 and TRBJ2-1, with D tentatively TRBD2 (7 bases). The germline V gene has CDR1 SGHKS and CDR2 YYEKEE (reference sequence). The V end was cut by 0 bases, the J end by 9 bases, with 10 bases between. The CDR3 sequence is 13 residues long. The CDR3 DNA is TGTGCCAGCAGCTTGGACAGGGAGGGTGAGCAGTTCTTC. Translated, it gives CASSLDREGEQFF.

The V gene is TRBV7-2, the J gene TRBJ2-3, with D perhaps assigned TRBD1 or TRBD2 (5 bases each). The V and J ends lost 5 bases and 6 bases respectively, with 15 bases between them. This CDR3 spans 14 amino acids. Germline V gene sequence: CDR1 SGHTA, CDR2 FQGNSA. CDR3 protein: CASSDTGGLDTQYF. The CDR3 DNA reads TGTGCCAGCAGCGATACAGGAGGATTGGATACGCAGTATTTT.

The chain combines TRBV4-2 with TRBJ2-5; no definite D call. V lost 4 bases, J lost 0 bases, and 6 bases lay in between. This CDR3 contains 13 residues. The germline V gene encodes CDR1 LGHNA and CDR2 YNFKEQ. For the CDR3, the DNA is TGTGCCAGCAGCCTACACAACCAAGAGACCCAGTACTTC. It specifies CASSLHNQETQYF.

This clone was found once. The chain recombines TRBV6-4 with TRBJ2-3, with 10 bases that match TRBD2. The V gene's germline CDR1 is MRHNA and CDR2 SNTAGT. V gave up 0 bases and J gave up 6 bases; unmatched junction bases: 6. The CDR3 spans 16 residues. The CDR3 nucleotides are TGTGCCAGCAGTGACTCGAGCGGGGGGGCCCCTGATACGCAGTATTTT. Its protein product is CASSDSSGGAPDTQYF.

The chain employs TRBV11-3 and TRBJ1-1; tentatively, D is TRBD1 (6 bases). CDR1 SGHNT and CDR2 YENEEA come from the germline V gene. The CDR3 extends over 15 amino acids. The ends were cut back, 3 bases at V and 0 bases at J, with 11 bases in the middle. CDR3 nucleotides: TGTGCCAGCAGCTTGGGGGGGCGGATGAACACTGAAGCTTTCTTT. It encodes CASSLGGRMNTEAFF.

The CDR3 bases are TGTGCCAGCAGTTATTTGGGGGAGGATGGGGAGCTGTTTTTT. It is translated as CASSYLGEDGELFF. The V gene is TRBV6-5, the J gene TRBJ2-2, with D possibly being TRBD2 (6 bases). Germline V gene sequence: CDR1 MNHEY, CDR2 SVGAGI. There are 14 residues in the CDR3. The V and J ends lost 3 bases and 8 bases respectively, with 13 bases between them.

The rearrangement joins TRBV4-1 to TRBJ2-7; weak D call: TRBD2 (6 bases). Trimming removed 5 bases at V and 4 bases at J, with 21 bases between. Germline CDR1 reads MGHRA; CDR2 reads YSYEKL. This CDR3 has 16 amino acids. Here the CDR3 reads CASSASTTGVRYEQYF. The CDR3 DNA reads as TGCGCCAGCAGCGCCTCCACTACGGGGGTACGGTACGAGCAGTACTTC.

V is TRBV28 and J is TRBJ1-2; 7 nucleotides align to TRBD1. Germline-derived CDR1 and CDR2 are MDHEN and SYDVKM. The CDR3 spans 13 residues. V was pared by 3 bases and J by 13 bases, with 11 bases of the junction left unmatched. The CDR3 bases are TGTGCCAGCAGTTTGGGTGGACAGGTTGAGGGCACCTTC. This gives the protein CASSLGGQVEGTF.

The chain employs TRBV5-4 and TRBJ2-7; a weak D match, TRBD2 (5 bases). Trimming removed 2 bases at V and 7 bases at J, with 25 bases between. In germline, CDR1 is SGHNT, CDR2 YYREEE (reference sequence). CDR3 length equals 17 residues. The CDR3: CASSLRVASASTGEQYF. The CDR3 coding sequence is TGTGCCAGCAGCTTACGAGTGGCGAGCGCATCAACGGGGGAGCAGTACTTC.

This sequence joins TRBV7-8 and TRBJ2-7, with a tentative D call TRBD1 (5 bases). CDR3 length: 13 residues. Looked up from germline, CDR1 is SGHVS and CDR2 is FQNEAQ. The germline V and J ends were trimmed by 4 bases and 7 bases, with 14 bases remaining between them. The CDR3 nucleotides read TGTGCCAGCAGCTCGCGACAGCTTGTGGAGCAGTACTTC. Translating gives CASSSRQLVEQYF.

The CDR3 sequence: CASSPPGVGNTIYF. The CDR3, as DNA: TGTGCCAGCAGCCCCCCGGGCGTCGGAAACACCATATATTTT. The chain joins TRBV9 to TRBJ1-3; D remains unclear. This CDR3 is 14 amino acids long. Germline V lookup: CDR1 SGDLS, CDR2 YYNGEE. Trimming shortened V by 4 bases and J by 4 bases, and 12 bases separated the two germline ends.

The genes are TRBV7-2 and TRBJ2-5; 7 positions agree with TRBD2. V lost 1 base and J lost 2; bases outside the gene matches: 4. This CDR3 spans 15 amino acids. Germline CDR1 SGHTA, CDR2 FQGNSA. The CDR3 DNA reads as TGTGCCAGCAGCTTAGGGGGGGGTGGGCAAGAGACCCAGTACTTC. This gives the protein CASSLGGGGQETQYF.